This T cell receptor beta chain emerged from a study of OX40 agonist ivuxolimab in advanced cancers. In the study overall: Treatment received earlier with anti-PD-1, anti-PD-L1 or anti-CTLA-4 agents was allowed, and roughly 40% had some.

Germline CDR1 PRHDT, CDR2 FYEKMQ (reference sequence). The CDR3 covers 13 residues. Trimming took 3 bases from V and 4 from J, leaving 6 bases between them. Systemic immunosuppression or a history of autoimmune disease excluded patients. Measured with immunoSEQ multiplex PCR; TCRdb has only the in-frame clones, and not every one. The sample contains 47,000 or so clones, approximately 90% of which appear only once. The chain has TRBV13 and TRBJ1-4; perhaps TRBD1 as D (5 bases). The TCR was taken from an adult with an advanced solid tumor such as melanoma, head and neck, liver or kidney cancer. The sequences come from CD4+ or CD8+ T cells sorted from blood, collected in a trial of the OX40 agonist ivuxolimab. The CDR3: CASSLQGNEKLFF. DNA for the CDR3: TGTGCCAGCAGCTTGCAGGGTAATGAAAAACTGTTTTTT.